The 25 T cell receptor beta chains presented below share a single source sample, sequenced in a study of technical replicates of blood from several donors (dated by TCRdb to 2017 to 2019). Library preparation used the immunoSEQ multiplex PCR assay. TCRdb's version of the immuneACCESS table is confined to in-frame rearrangements and falls short of the full clone set. An unresolved V gene accounts for under half of the shortfall where checked; the remainder is of unknown origin. This sample gives 60,000 to 95,000 clones in total; 91% of them show up just once. The ten largest clonotypes hold under 0.4% of the sample. Sequencing input: T cells isolated from PBMCs. The receptors shown here come from a human donor in good health. Some clones in this sample may be carry-over from other donors' samples.

V usage is TRBV5-1 and J usage is TRBJ1-5; 7 nucleotides line up with TRBD1. With V trimmed by 0 bases and J by 5 bases, 2 bases remained unmatched. This CDR3 has 14 residues. Germline V CDR1 and CDR2: SGHRS, YFSETQ. The CDR3 protein is CASSLATGDQPQHF. The CDR3 DNA sequence: TGCGCCAGCAGCTTGGCAACAGGGGATCAGCCCCAGCATTTT.

The V and J genes are TRBV7-9 and TRBJ2-3, with a tentative D call TRBD2 (6 bases). Germline CDR1 SEHNR, CDR2 FQNEAQ (reference sequence). The germline V and J ends were trimmed by 3 bases and 5 bases, with 9 bases remaining between them. The CDR3 has 13 amino acids. The CDR3: CASSLGGLDTQYF. The CDR3 nucleotides are TGTGCCAGCAGCTTGGGAGGTCTAGATACGCAGTATTTT.

The rearrangement uses TRBV5-4 and TRBJ2-1, with 8 bases lining up with TRBD2. The CDR3 has 15 amino acids. The trim removed 9 bases at V and 5 bases at J, leaving 13 bases unmatched. Germline V gene sequence: CDR1 SGHNT, CDR2 YYREEE (reference sequence). The CDR3: CATLRGAQTNNEQFF. CDR3 in DNA: TGTGCCACCTTGCGGGGGGCCCAAACAAACAATGAGCAGTTCTTC.

This chain links TRBV10-3 with TRBJ2-3; TRBD2 matches 8 bases. CDR3 size: 15 residues. Germline trimming cut 8 bases from V and 1 base from J; bases unmatched to any gene: 8. Per the germline V gene, CDR1 is ENHRY and CDR2 is SYGVKD. CDR3 protein: CAIQATSARTDTQYF. The CDR3 bases are TGTGCCATCCAAGCGACTAGCGCCCGCACAGATACGCAGTATTTT.

V gene TRBV27 combines with J gene TRBJ1-4; 8 bases line up with TRBD1. CDR1 and CDR2 (germline): MNHEY, SMNVEV (reference sequence). The CDR3 length is 13 residues. V lost 4 bases, J lost 8 bases, and 3 bases stayed unmatched. The CDR3 protein is CASSYRGKEKLFF. CDR3 nucleotides: TGTGCCAGCAGTTACAGGGGGAAAGAAAAACTGTTTTTT.

CDR3 sequence reads: CASSRAGASSYNEQFF. The CDR3 bases are TGTGCCAGCAGTCGAGCGGGGGCAAGCTCCTACAATGAGCAGTTCTTC. The V and J genes are TRBV7-3 and TRBJ2-1, with 8 bases identical to TRBD2. Unmatched junction bases numbered 7, after V lost 6 bases and J lost 0 bases. Germline CDR1 SGHTA, CDR2 FQGTGA. The CDR3 is 16 residues long.

In nucleotides, the CDR3 is TGTGCCAGCGGGGGGGTGGGAGGGCCTCGCGAGCAGTACTTC. This translates into CASGGVGGPREQYF. This chain connects TRBV7-9 to TRBJ2-7; 7 nucleotides match TRBD2. The CDR3 covers 14 residues. V was pared by 8 bases and J by 6 bases, with 13 bases of the junction left unmatched. Germline CDR1 reads SEHNR; CDR2 reads FQNEAQ (reference sequence).

J is TRBJ1-4 and V is TRBV4-1; D is unresolved. Per germline, CDR1 MGHRA and CDR2 YSYEKL. V was trimmed by 2 bases and J by 4 bases, leaving 8 bases between them. The length of the CDR3 is 14 residues. The CDR3 sequence: CASSQRGSNEKLFF. In nucleotides, the CDR3 is TGCGCCAGCAGCCAACGAGGGAGTAATGAAAAACTGTTTTTT.

This chain uses TRBV28 with TRBJ2-1; D is possibly TRBD2 (7 bases). Germline-derived CDR1 and CDR2 are MDHEN and SYDVKM. The CDR3 totals 19 residues. Trimming removed 5 bases at V and 0 bases at J, with 23 bases between. The CDR3 protein is CASSTALAEGVSSYNEQFF. CDR3 nucleotides: TGTGCCAGCAGTACCGCCCTAGCGGAGGGGGTTAGCTCCTACAATGAGCAGTTCTTC.

The rearrangement uses TRBV25-1 and TRBJ2-7; D might be TRBD2 (7 bases). V was clipped by 4 bases and J by 3 bases, with 13 bases between them. Per germline, CDR1 MGHDK and CDR2 SYGVNS. The CDR3 sequence is 14 residues long. CDR3 nucleotides: TGTGCCAGCAGTGCGACAGGCGGGGGCTACGAGCAGTACTTC. It yields the protein CASSATGGGYEQYF.

V and J are TRBV5-1 and TRBJ2-3; TRBD2 is a possible D gene (5 bases). With 1 base removed from V and 2 bases from J, the gap between germline ends came to 11 bases. Germline V gene lookup returns CDR1 SGHRS and CDR2 YFSETQ. The length of the CDR3 is 15 residues. Here the CDR3 DNA reads TGCGCCAGCAGCTTGTCGGGGAGAATCACAGATACGCAGTATTTT. Translation gives CASSLSGRITDTQYF.

The chain has TRBV10-2 and TRBJ2-7; 15 bases match TRBD2. The CDR3 has 13 amino acids. From germline, CDR1 is WSHSY and CDR2 SAAADI. The J segment lost 6 bases and the V segment lost 8 bases, leaving 2 bases of the junction unmatched. The CDR3 spells CASGTSGRFEQYF. The DNA for the CDR3 is TGCGCCAGCGGGACTAGCGGGAGGTTCGAGCAGTACTTC.

This clone has only a few counts. V gene TRBV29-1 combines with J gene TRBJ1-1; TRBD1 aligns across 8 bases. Per the germline V gene, CDR1 is SQVTM and CDR2 is ANQGSEA. Trimming removed 3 bases from V and 4 bases from J; junction bases left unmatched: 4. The CDR3 sequence is 13 residues long. The CDR3 bases are TGCAGCGTTGAGGACAGGGTGGGCACTGAAGCTTTCTTT. Protein product: CSVEDRVGTEAFF.

This clone was seen a handful of times. The J gene is TRBJ1-1, the V gene TRBV12-5; D ambiguous. V gave up 5 bases and J gave up 7 bases, with 8 bases separating them. Germline V gene lookup returns CDR1 LGHNT and CDR2 FRNRAP. The CDR3 covers 11 residues. In DNA, the CDR3 is TGTGCTAGTGGTCCTCAGGATGAAGCTTTCTTT. Translating it yields CASGPQDEAFF.

This clone was recorded a few times. The V call is TRBV4-1, the J call TRBJ1-1; perhaps TRBD1 as D (5 bases). Per germline, CDR1 MGHRA and CDR2 YSYEKL. Trimming pared 4 bases from V and 1 base from J, leaving 10 bases between. The CDR3 has 14 amino acids. The CDR3 nucleotides are TGCGCCAGCAGCCTGACAGACCCGAACACTGAAGCTTTCTTT. This codes for CASSLTDPNTEAFF.

CDR3 sequence: CASGLVPSGLSNTGELFF. CDR3 DNA: TGTGCTAGTGGTTTGGTCCCTTCGGGACTCTCGAACACCGGGGAGCTGTTTTTT. The rearrangement uses TRBV12-5 and TRBJ2-2, with D possibly being TRBD2 (6 bases). CDR1 is LGHNT and CDR2 is FRNRAP in the germline V gene. The CDR3 runs 18 residues. Trimming took off 0 bases at V and 0 bases at J, with 14 bases between the two ends. The full variable domain, rest sourced from reference TRBV12-5 and TRBJ2-2, is DARVTQTPRHKVTEMGQEVTMRCQPILGHNTVFWYRQTMMQGLELLAYFRNRAPLDDSGMPKDRFSAEMPDATLATLKIQPSEPRDSAVYFCASGLVPSGLSNTGELFFGEGSRLTVL.

The chain is built from TRBV19 and TRBJ2-1; 10 bases match TRBD1. The V gene's germline CDR1 is LNHDA and CDR2 SQIVND (reference sequence). This CDR3 is 15 amino acids long. The V and J ends lost 2 bases and 4 bases, in that order; junction bases with no gene match: 2. The CDR3 region is CASSITGQGYNEQFF. The CDR3, as DNA: TGTGCCAGTAGTATAACGGGACAGGGGTACAATGAGCAGTTCTTC.

The V and J genes are TRBV12-5 and TRBJ1-2, with D maybe TRBD1 (6 bases). Germline CDR1 is LGHNT and CDR2 is FRNRAP. The CDR3 is 17 amino acids. Trimming cost V 1 base and J 7 bases, with 22 bases left between them. The chain's CDR3 is CASGLATGGARRGGYTF. The CDR3 DNA is TGTGCTAGTGGTTTGGCCACTGGGGGGGCGCGGAGGGGTGGCTACACCTTC. The entire variable domain, with the rest obtained from reference TRBV12-5 and TRBJ1-2, is as follows: DARVTQTPRHKVTEMGQEVTMRCQPILGHNTVFWYRQTMMQGLELLAYFRNRAPLDDSGMPKDRFSAEMPDATLATLKIQPSEPRDSAVYFCASGLATGGARRGGYTFGSGTRLTVV.

CDR3 residues: CASSFYISQPQHF. The CDR3 bases are TGTGCCAGCAGCTTCTATATAAGTCAGCCCCAGCATTTT. This chain joins TRBV7-8 and TRBJ1-5; unclear D gene. The length of the CDR3 is 13 residues. CDR1 is SGHVS, CDR2 FQNEAQ, per germline. Trimming took off 3 bases at V and 6 bases at J, with 9 bases between the two ends. The whole variable domain, remainder taken from reference TRBV7-8 and TRBJ1-5, is GAGVSQSPRYKVAKRGQDVALRCDPISGHVSLFWYQQALGQGPEFLTYFQNEAQLDKSGLPSDRFFAERPEGSVSTLKIQRTQQEDSAVYLCASSFYISQPQHFGDGTRLSIL.

This chain joins TRBV18 and TRBJ2-7; D remains ambiguous. This CDR3 has 14 residues. The germline gives CDR1 KGHSH, CDR2 LQKENI. Between the trimmed V and J ends, which lost 0 bases and 0 bases, there was a span of 6 bases. The CDR3 loop reads CASSPPASSYEQYF. In DNA, the CDR3 is TGTGCCAGCTCACCACCAGCAAGCTCCTACGAGCAGTACTTC.

The J gene is TRBJ1-4, the V gene TRBV7-8; D remains unclear. The CDR3 runs to 15 residues. Germline V gene sequence: CDR1 SGHVS, CDR2 FQNEAQ. Trimming took 1 base from V and 10 from J, leaving 16 bases between them. Here the CDR3 reads CASSLVSRGSGKLFF. The CDR3 DNA reads as TGTGCCAGCAGCTTAGTAAGTCGAGGGAGCGGAAAACTGTTTTTT.

This sequence joins TRBV11-3 and TRBJ2-7, with D maybe TRBD2 (7 bases). Germline V lookup: CDR1 SGHNT, CDR2 YENEEA. V was clipped by 6 bases and J by 3 bases, with 12 bases between them. This CDR3 region has 13 residues. CDR3 sequence (DNA): TGTGCCAGCAGGGGGGGGGCGGTCTACGAGCAGTACTTC. Protein sequence: CASRGGAVYEQYF. Together with reference TRBV11-3 and TRBJ2-7, the CDR3 gives the full variable domain: EAGVVQSPRYKIIEKKQPVAFWCNPISGHNTLYWYLQNLGQGPELLIRYENEEAVDDSQLPKDRFSAERLKGVDSTLKIQPAELGDSAVYLCASRGGAVYEQYFGPGTRLTVT.

The genes are TRBV5-4 and TRBJ2-7; D uncertain. Germline loops: CDR1 SGHNT, CDR2 YYREEE (reference sequence). The length of the CDR3 is 15 residues. The V and J ends lost 0 bases and 0 bases respectively, with 10 bases between them. The CDR3 sequence is CASSLGGLSSYEQYF. The DNA for the CDR3 is TGTGCCAGCAGCTTGGGTGGTCTGAGCTCCTACGAGCAGTACTTC.

The rearrangement joins TRBV7-3 to TRBJ2-2, with D possibly TRBD1 on 7 matching bases. Looked up from germline, CDR1 is SGHTA and CDR2 is FQGTGA. Trimming removed 5 bases from V and 7 bases from J, with 20 bases in between. The CDR3 runs to 16 residues. The chain's CDR3 is CASSLRQGGPVGELFF. The CDR3 nucleotides are TGTGCCAGCAGCCTCCGACAGGGAGGTCCTGTCGGGGAGCTGTTTTTT.

The V gene is TRBV28, the J gene TRBJ2-5; D is ambiguous. This CDR3 is built from 13 residues. Trimming removed 5 bases at V and 5 bases at J, with 12 bases between. The V gene's germline CDR1 is MDHEN and CDR2 SYDVKM. The CDR3 sequence is CASSPPPTETQYF. The CDR3 DNA reads TGTGCCAGCAGTCCCCCTCCTACGGAGACCCAGTACTTC.